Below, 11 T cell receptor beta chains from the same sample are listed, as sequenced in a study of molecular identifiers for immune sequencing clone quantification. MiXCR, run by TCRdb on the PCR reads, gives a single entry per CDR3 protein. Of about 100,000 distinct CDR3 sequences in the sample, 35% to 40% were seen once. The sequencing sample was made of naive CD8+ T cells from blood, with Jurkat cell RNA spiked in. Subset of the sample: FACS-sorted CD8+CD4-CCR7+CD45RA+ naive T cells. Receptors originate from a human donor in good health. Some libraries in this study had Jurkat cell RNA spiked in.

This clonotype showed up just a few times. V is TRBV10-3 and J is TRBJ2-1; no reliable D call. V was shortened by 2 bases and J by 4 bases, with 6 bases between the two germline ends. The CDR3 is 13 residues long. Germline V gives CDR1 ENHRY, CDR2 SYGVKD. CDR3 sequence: CAISEGSYNEQFF. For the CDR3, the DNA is TGTGCCATCAGTGAGGGATCGTACAATGAGCAGTTCTTC.

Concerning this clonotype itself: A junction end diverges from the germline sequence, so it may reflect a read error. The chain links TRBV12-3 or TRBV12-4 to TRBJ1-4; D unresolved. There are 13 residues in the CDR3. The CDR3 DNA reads TGTGCCAGCAGTTTTGCAACTATTGAAAAACTGTTTTTT. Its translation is CASSFATIEKLFF.

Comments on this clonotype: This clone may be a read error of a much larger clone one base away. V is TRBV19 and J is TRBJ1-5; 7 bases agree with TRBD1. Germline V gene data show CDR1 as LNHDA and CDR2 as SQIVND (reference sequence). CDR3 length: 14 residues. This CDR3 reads CASSVRDRWQPQQF. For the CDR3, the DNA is TGTGCCAGTAGTGTCCGGGACAGATGGCAGCCCCAGCAATTT.

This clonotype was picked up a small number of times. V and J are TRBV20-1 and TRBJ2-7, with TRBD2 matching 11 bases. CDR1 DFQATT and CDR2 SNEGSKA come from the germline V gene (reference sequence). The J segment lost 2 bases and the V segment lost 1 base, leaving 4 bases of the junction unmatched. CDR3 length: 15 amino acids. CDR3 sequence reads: CSARARLAGTYEQYF. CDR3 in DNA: TGCAGTGCTAGAGCCCGACTAGCGGGAACCTACGAGCAGTACTTC.

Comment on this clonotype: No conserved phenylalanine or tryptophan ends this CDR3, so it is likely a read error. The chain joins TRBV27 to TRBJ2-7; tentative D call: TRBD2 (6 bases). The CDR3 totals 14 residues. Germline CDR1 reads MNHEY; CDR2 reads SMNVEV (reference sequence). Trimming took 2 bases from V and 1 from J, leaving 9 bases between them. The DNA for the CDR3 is TGTGCCAGCAGTTTAAACGGGGGATCCTACGAGCAGTACATC. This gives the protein CASSLNGGSYEQYI.

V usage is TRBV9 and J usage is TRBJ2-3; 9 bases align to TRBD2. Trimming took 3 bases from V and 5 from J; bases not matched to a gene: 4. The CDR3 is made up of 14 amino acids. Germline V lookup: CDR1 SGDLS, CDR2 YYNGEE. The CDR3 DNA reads TGTGCCAGCAGCGATAGCGGGAGTATAGATACGCAGTATTTT. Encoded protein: CASSDSGSIDTQYF.

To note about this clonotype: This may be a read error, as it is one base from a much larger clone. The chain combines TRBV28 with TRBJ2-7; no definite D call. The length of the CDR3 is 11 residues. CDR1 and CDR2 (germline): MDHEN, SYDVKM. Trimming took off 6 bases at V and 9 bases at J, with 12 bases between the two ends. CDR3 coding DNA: TGTGCCAGCAGCCCGGGTCTCGTGCAGTACTTC. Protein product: CASSPGLVQYF.

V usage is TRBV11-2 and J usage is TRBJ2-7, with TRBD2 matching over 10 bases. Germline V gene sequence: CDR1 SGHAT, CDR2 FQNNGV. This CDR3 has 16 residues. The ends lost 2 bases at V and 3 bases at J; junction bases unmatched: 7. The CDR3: CASSLTPSGSNYEQYF. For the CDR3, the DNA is TGTGCCAGCAGCTTAACACCTAGCGGGAGTAACTACGAGCAGTACTTC.

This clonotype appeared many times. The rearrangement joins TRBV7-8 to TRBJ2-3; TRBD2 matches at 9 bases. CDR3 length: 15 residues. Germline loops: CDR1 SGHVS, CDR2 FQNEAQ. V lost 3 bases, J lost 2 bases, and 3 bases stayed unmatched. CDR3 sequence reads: CASSFGGGATDTQYF. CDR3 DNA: TGTGCCAGCAGCTTCGGCGGGGGGGCCACAGATACGCAGTATTTT. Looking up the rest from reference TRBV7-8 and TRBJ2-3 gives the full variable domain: GAGVSQSPRYKVAKRGQDVALRCDPISGHVSLFWYQQALGQGPEFLTYFQNEAQLDKSGLPSDRFFAERPEGSVSTLKIQRTQQEDSAVYLCASSFGGGATDTQYFGPGTRLTVL.

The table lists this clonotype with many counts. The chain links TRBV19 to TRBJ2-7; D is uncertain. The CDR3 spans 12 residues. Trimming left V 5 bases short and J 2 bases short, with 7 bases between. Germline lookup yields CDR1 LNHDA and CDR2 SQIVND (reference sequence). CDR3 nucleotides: TGTGCCAGTAGTGACGAGCCCTACGAGCAGTACTTC. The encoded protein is CASSDEPYEQYF.

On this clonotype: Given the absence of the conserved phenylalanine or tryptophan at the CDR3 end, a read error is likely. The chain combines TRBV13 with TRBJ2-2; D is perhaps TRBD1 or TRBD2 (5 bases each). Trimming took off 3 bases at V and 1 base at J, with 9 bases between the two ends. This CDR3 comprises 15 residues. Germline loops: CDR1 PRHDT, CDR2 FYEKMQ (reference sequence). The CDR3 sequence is CASSFLGVNTGELFY. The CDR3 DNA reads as TGTGCCAGCAGCTTCCTGGGGGTGAACACCGGGGAGCTGTTTTAT.